These T cell receptor beta chains were read from a single sample in a study of blood T cell repertoires in COVID-19. Profiling relied on immunoSEQ multiplex PCR, and the TCRdb table lists in-frame clones only, not all of them. Among 250,000 to 300,000 clones, 85% to 90% were seen once, and the ten largest hold about 6%. The specimen sequenced was peripheral blood. Receptors were obtained from a woman in her 50s with COVID-19, enrolled during active disease. CDR3s include the opening cysteine and the closing phenylalanine or tryptophan. A D gene is named only where the DNA matches it firmly. A row's size may be missing; if present it is once, few, many or a size class.

>TRBV19|.|TRBJ1-6|.
CASSIRTEGLYNSPLHF
TGTGCCAGTAGTATACGGACAGAGGGGCTCTATAATTCACCCCTCCACTTT
>TRBV2|.|TRBJ2-7|TRBD2
CASSERTSARSYEQYF
TGTGCCAGCAGTGAAAGGACTAGCGCCCGCTCCTACGAGCAGTACTTC
>TRBV5-6|.|TRBJ1-1|.
CASSLGLMNTEAFF
TGTGCCAGCAGCCTGGGACTTATGAACACTGAAGCTTTCTTT
>TRBV7-2|.|TRBJ1-1|TRBD1
CASSFNRGPIEAFF
TGTGCCAGCAGCTTTAACAGGGGGCCCATTGAAGCTTTCTTT
>TRBV18|.|TRBJ2-2|.
CASSTGQLLTGELFF
TGTGCCAGCTCAACCGGACAGCTTCTCACCGGGGAGCTGTTTTTT
>TRBV25-1|once|TRBJ2-1|TRBD2
CASGTSGRGVDEQFF
TGTGCCAGCGGGACTAGCGGGAGGGGGGTCGATGAGCAGTTCTTC
>TRBV7-2|.|TRBJ2-1|.
CASSRGLTYNEQFF
TGTGCCAGCAGCCGCGGACTAACCTACAATGAGCAGTTCTTC
>TRBV11-3|.|TRBJ2-5|TRBD2
CASSLVVGGRLETQYF
TGTGCCAGCAGCTTAGTGGTTGGCGGGAGGTTAGAGACCCAGTACTTC
>TRBV18|once|TRBJ2-1|.
CASSPGGSVGGRNEQFF
TGTGCCAGCTCACCAGGTGGAAGCGTCGGAGGTCGGAATGAGCAGTTCTTC
>TRBV9|.|TRBJ2-5|.
CASSAYPQQGTQETQYF
TGTGCCAGCAGCGCCTACCCGCAGCAGGGGACCCAAGAGACCCAGTACTTC
>TRBV14|.|TRBJ1-6|.
CASSQEPGGNSPLHF
TGTGCCAGCAGCCAAGAACCGGGTGGTAATTCACCCCTCCACTTT
>TRBV24-1|once|TRBJ1-1|TRBD1
CATTGTGEGHTEAFF
TGTGCCACCACCGGGACAGGGGAAGGGCACACTGAAGCTTTCTTT
>TRBV5-1|.|TRBJ2-7|.
CASSLAADSLLYEQYF
TGCGCCAGCAGCTTGGCGGCGGACAGCCTACTCTACGAGCAGTACTTC
>TRBV4-2|.|TRBJ1-1|.
CASSQVSMNTEAFF
TGTGCCAGCAGCCAAGTCTCTATGAACACTGAAGCTTTCTTT
>TRBV11-2|.|TRBJ2-4|.
CASSLRTERIAKNIQYF
TGTGCCAGCAGCCTAAGGACAGAGAGGATAGCCAAAAACATTCAGTACTTC
>TRBV7-9|few|TRBJ1-2|.
CASSLSMGGYTF
TGTGCCAGCAGCCTAAGCATGGGCGGCTACACCTTC
>TRBV28|.|TRBJ2-4|TRBD1
CASIGTDKNIQYF
TGTGCCAGCATCGGGACAGATAAAAACATTCAGTACTTC
>TRBV7-2|.|TRBJ1-5|.
CASSYRGQPQHF
TGTGCCAGCAGCTATCGAGGTCAGCCCCAGCATTTT
>TRBV19|.|TRBJ2-7|TRBD1
CASTDPGTGFHEQYF
TGTGCCAGTACCGATCCCGGGACAGGGTTCCACGAGCAGTACTTC
>TRBV6-6|.|TRBJ2-3|TRBD2
CASSPSLTSGATDTQYF
TGTGCCAGCAGTCCTTCTTTGACTAGCGGGGCCACAGATACGCAGTATTTT
>TRBV27|.|TRBJ1-1|TRBD1
CASSYETGGTEAFF
TGTGCCAGCAGCTACGAGACAGGGGGCACTGAAGCTTTCTTT
>TRBV5-1|.|TRBJ2-3|.
CASSTAGQTGPDTQYF
TGCGCCAGCAGCACCGCTGGACAGACAGGCCCAGATACGCAGTATTTT
>TRBV5-6|.|TRBJ2-7|.
CASSLRSYRDISYEQYF
TGTGCCAGCAGCTTAAGGAGTTACAGGGATATCTCCTACGAGCAGTACTTC
>TRBV29-1|.|TRBJ2-3|TRBD2
CSVVRVAGGTSDTQYF
TGCAGCGTTGTAAGGGTAGCGGGAGGCACATCAGATACGCAGTATTTT
>TRBV18|.|TRBJ2-5|.
CASSRRQEETQYF
TGTGCCAGCTCACGTCGACAAGAAGAGACCCAGTACTTC
>TRBV5-1|once|TRBJ2-1|TRBD2
CASSPSGNSYNEQFF
TGCGCCAGCAGCCCTAGCGGAAACTCCTACAATGAGCAGTTCTTC
>TRBV29-1|.|TRBJ2-1|TRBD2
CSVEGTGRADLYEQFF
TGCAGCGTTGAAGGAACCGGGAGGGCCGATTTATATGAGCAGTTCTTC
>TRBV3-1/TRBV3-2|.|TRBJ1-4|TRBD1
CASSPRDRATNEKLFF
TGTGCCAGCAGCCCGAGGGACAGAGCAACTAATGAAAAACTGTTTTTT
>TRBV18|.|TRBJ1-6|.
CASSPIDSYNSPLHF
TGTGCCAGCTCACCCATTGACTCATATAATTCACCCCTCCACTTT
>TRBV9|.|TRBJ2-5|TRBD1
CASSFRTGEETQYF
TGTGCCAGCAGCTTTCGGACAGGGGAGGAGACCCAGTACTTC
>TRBV24-1|.|TRBJ2-1|TRBD1
CATSDPGQEPWQFF
TGTGCCACCAGTGATCCGGGACAGGAGCCGTGGCAGTTCTTC
>TRBV14|.|TRBJ1-2|.
CASSQDRWRARTF
TGTGCCAGCAGCCAAGATCGATGGAGGGCGAGAACCTTC
>TRBV24-1|few|TRBJ2-1|TRBD2
CATSDPRLAGGEQFF
TGTGCCACCAGTGATCCTCGACTAGCGGGAGGAGAGCAGTTCTTC
>TRBV18|.|TRBJ2-7|.
CASSPSGDPYEQYF
TGTGCCAGCTCACCATCGGGAGATCCCTACGAGCAGTACTTC
>TRBV18|.|TRBJ1-1|TRBD1
CASSRQGVGTEAFF
TGTGCCAGCTCACGACAGGGTGTAGGCACTGAAGCTTTCTTT
>TRBV5-4|once|TRBJ1-1|.
CASSSPGYNAEAFF
TGTGCCAGCAGCTCACCGGGGTATAACGCTGAAGCTTTCTTT
>TRBV5-8|.|TRBJ2-7|TRBD1
CPTTGVPQYF
TGCCCTACGACAGGGGTCCCCCAGTACTTC
>TRBV27|.|TRBJ2-1|.
CASSLDFSSYNEQFF
TGTGCCAGCAGTTTAGACTTTAGCTCCTACAATGAGCAGTTCTTC
>TRBV11-2|.|TRBJ2-1|.
CASSLHTAAQTHEQFF
TGTGCCAGCAGCTTACACACAGCGGCCCAGACCCATGAGCAGTTCTTC
>TRBV18|.|TRBJ2-5|.
CASSPWRAQETQYF
TGTGCCAGCTCACCATGGAGAGCGCAAGAGACCCAGTACTTC
>TRBV2|.|TRBJ1-5|TRBD1
CASSNGQAGQPQHF
TGTGCCAGCAGTAACGGACAGGCAGGCCAGCCCCAGCATTTT
>TRBV10-3|.|TRBJ2-1|TRBD2
CAISEAGTSGRGEQFF
TGTGCCATCAGTGAGGCCGGGACTAGCGGGAGGGGCGAGCAGTTCTTC
>TRBV5-1|.|TRBJ2-3|.
CASSPPGSRTDTQYF
TGCGCCAGCAGCCCCCCCGGTTCCCGCACAGATACGCAGTATTTT
>TRBV19|.|TRBJ2-7|.
CASSIDPSENLEYEQYF
TGTGCCAGTAGTATCGACCCTAGCGAAAATCTCGAGTACGAGCAGTACTTC
>TRBV6-6|.|TRBJ1-2|.
CASRPEVTGGYTF
TGTGCCAGCAGACCGGAAGTTACAGGAGGCTACACCTTC
>TRBV21-1|.|TRBJ2-1|.
CASSKADFRGRGEQFF
TGTGCCAGCAGCAAGGCGGATTTCAGGGGTAGGGGTGAGCAGTTCTTC
>TRBV20-1|.|TRBJ2-7|.
CSASPPAGEQYF
TGCAGTGCTAGTCCCCCGGCGGGAGAGCAGTACTTC
>TRBV12-3/TRBV12-4|.|TRBJ1-2|.
CASSLNGGYTF
TGTGCCAGCAGTTTAAATGGCGGCTACACCTTC
>TRBV6-5|.|TRBJ1-5|.
CASSQQGREPQHF
TGTGCCAGCAGTCAACAGGGACGGGAGCCCCAGCATTTT
>TRBV15|.|TRBJ1-6|.
CATRGGGRNSPLHF
TGTGCCACCAGAGGCGGGGGTAGAAATTCACCCCTCCACTTT
>TRBV24-1|.|TRBJ1-5|TRBD1
CATQGEGSNQPQHF
TGTGCCACACAGGGGGAGGGGAGCAATCAGCCCCAGCATTTT
>TRBV19|few|TRBJ1-2|.
CASSPQGSNYGYTF
TGTGCCAGTAGTCCACAGGGTTCGAACTATGGCTACACCTTC
>TRBV7-3|.|TRBJ2-1|.
CASSLGGGAPNEQFF
TGTGCCAGCAGCTTAGGGGGGGGCGCCCCGAATGAGCAGTTCTTC